These 21 T cell receptor beta chains share one sample of origin, sequenced in a study of cytomegalovirus exposure and HLA in healthy donors. It was with 60 Vbeta and 13 Jbeta primers that the PCR ran. TCRdb keeps only in-frame clones here, not all; method: immunoSEQ multiplex PCR. The sample lists under 150,000 clones, around three quarters occurring once. The source material was PBMCs. The origin of the receptors is a woman aged 30 to 39 in good health and CMV-seropositive.

The rearrangement joins TRBV4-1 to TRBJ2-3; no clear D gene. Germline lookup yields CDR1 MGHRA and CDR2 YSYEKL. The germline V and J ends were trimmed by 1 base and 1 base, with 6 bases remaining between them. This CDR3 has 14 amino acids. The CDR3 loop reads CASSQGEGTDTQYF. Written as DNA, the CDR3 is TGCGCCAGCAGCCAAGGAGAGGGCACAGATACGCAGTATTTT.

Turning to this clone: A junction end diverges from the germline sequence, so it may reflect a read error. The chain is built from TRBV7-9 and TRBJ2-7; D call uncertain. CDR3 length: 14 residues. From germline, CDR1 is SEHNR and CDR2 FQNEAQ (reference sequence). The chain's CDR3 is CSSSPITSRYEQYF. CDR3 sequence (DNA): TGTTCCAGCAGCCCCATTACGAGCAGGTACGAGCAGTACTTC.

The chain carries TRBV27 and TRBJ2-7; unclear D gene. CDR3 size: 12 residues. Trimming shortened V by 6 bases and J by 0 bases, and 6 bases separated the two germline ends. In germline, CDR1 is MNHEY, CDR2 SMNVEV (reference sequence). CDR3: CASSPSSYEQYF. The CDR3 DNA reads TGTGCCAGCAGCCCCAGCTCCTACGAGCAGTACTTC.

The chain has TRBV5-5 and TRBJ1-1; 8 nucleotides agree with TRBD1. J was trimmed by 10 bases and V by 0 bases; bases with no gene match: 5. Germline V CDR1 and CDR2: SGHKS, YYEKEE (reference sequence). The CDR3 is made up of 13 amino acids. As DNA, the CDR3 is TGTGCCAGCAGCTTGGATGGACAGGGAACAGCTTTCTTT. The encoded protein is CASSLDGQGTAFF. The full variable domain, rest sourced from reference TRBV5-5 and TRBJ1-1, is DAGVTQSPTHLIKTRGQQVTLRCSPISGHKSVSWYQQVLGQGPQFIFQYYEKEERGRGNFPDRFSARQFPNYSSELNVNALLLGDSALYLCASSLDGQGTAFFGQGTRLTVV.

J is TRBJ2-3 and V is TRBV5-1; D might be TRBD1 (5 bases). The CDR3 is 13 amino acids. CDR1 is SGHRS, CDR2 YFSETQ, per germline. Trimming left V 0 bases short and J 10 bases short, with 12 bases between. CDR3 loop: CASSLADISSQYF. The CDR3 coding sequence is TGCGCCAGCAGCTTGGCGGACATCTCATCGCAGTATTTT.

The chain joins TRBV5-1 to TRBJ2-6; D remains unclear. This CDR3 has 17 amino acids. Deletions cut 0 bases from V and 1 base from J, with 11 bases between. Germline loops: CDR1 SGHRS, CDR2 YFSETQ. The DNA for the CDR3 is TGCGCCAGCAGCTTGGGCTCAACGGTTTCTGGGGCCAACGTCCTGACTTTC. This gives the protein CASSLGSTVSGANVLTF.

The rearrangement joins TRBV5-6 to TRBJ2-1, with TRBD2 identical over 10 bases. Per the germline V gene, CDR1 is SGHDT and CDR2 is YYEEEE. This CDR3 has 17 amino acids. Losses at the gene ends were 2 bases for V and 4 bases for J; bases not matched to a gene: 9. CDR3 nucleotides: TGTGCCAGCAGCTTAGAGCGGGGGGGCTTGAGGTACAATGAGCAGTTCTTC. This codes for CASSLERGGLRYNEQFF.

The chain uses TRBV6-1 and TRBJ2-5; D perhaps matches TRBD2 (5 bases). Germline CDR1 reads MNHNS; CDR2 reads SASEGT. This CDR3 has 13 residues. The V and J ends lost 5 bases and 4 bases respectively, with 11 bases between them. CDR3 protein: CASSRIGRETQYF. The CDR3 nucleotides are TGTGCCAGCAGTCGTATAGGGAGAGAGACCCAGTACTTC.

The genes are TRBV6-5 and TRBJ2-1, with D possibly matching TRBD1 (6 bases). This CDR3 has 14 amino acids. In germline, CDR1 is MNHEY, CDR2 SVGAGI. V dropped 2 bases and J dropped 9 bases, with 14 bases sitting between them. Here the CDR3 DNA reads TGTGCCAGCAGTTACGGTGTGGGGGCGGGTGAGCAGTTCTTC. Protein product: CASSYGVGAGEQFF.

The rearrangement joins TRBV10-2 to TRBJ2-7, with TRBD2 as a possible D gene (6 bases). Between the trimmed V and J ends, which lost 8 bases and 0 bases, there was a span of 17 bases. The CDR3 totals 15 residues. The germline V gene has CDR1 WSHSY and CDR2 SAAADI. The CDR3: CASHAAGPSSYEQYF. CDR3 DNA: TGCGCCAGCCACGCGGCGGGGCCGAGCTCCTACGAGCAGTACTTC.

CDR3 nucleotide sequence: TGTGCCAGCAGGGCCAGGGGGCCCTTGTATCCGGATCGGGATTCACCCCTCCACTTT. It encodes CASRARGPLYPDRDSPLHF. The J gene is TRBJ1-6, the V gene TRBV7-9, with 8 bases lining up with TRBD1. The germline CDR1 and CDR2 sequences are SEHNR and FQNEAQ (reference sequence). The J segment lost 8 bases and the V segment lost 6 bases, leaving 21 bases of the junction unmatched. The CDR3 has 19 amino acids.

The genes are TRBV4-2 and TRBJ1-4, with D perhaps TRBD1 (5 bases). CDR3 size: 16 residues. The germline V gene encodes CDR1 LGHNA and CDR2 YNFKEQ. The V and J ends lost 1 base and 5 bases respectively, with 14 bases between them. CDR3 protein: CASSQGGGGRNEKLFF. The CDR3 nucleotides are TGTGCCAGCAGCCAAGGGGGCGGCGGAAGGAATGAAAAACTGTTTTTT.

V and J are TRBV29-1 and TRBJ1-2; 10 nucleotides match TRBD1. The trim removed 3 bases at V and 8 bases at J, leaving 6 bases unmatched. The CDR3 is 13 residues long. Germline CDR1 reads SQVTM; CDR2 reads ANQGSEA. The CDR3 spells CSVDLGTGVGYTF. CDR3 DNA sequence: TGCAGCGTTGATCTGGGGACAGGGGTCGGCTACACCTTC.

This sequence joins TRBV18 and TRBJ2-1, with D perhaps TRBD2 (6 bases). V lost 4 bases, J lost 2 bases, and 6 bases lay in between. Germline loops: CDR1 KGHSH, CDR2 LQKENI. CDR3 size: 13 residues. CDR3 region: CASSRGAYNEQFF. CDR3 DNA sequence: TGTGCCAGCTCACGCGGGGCCTACAATGAGCAGTTCTTC. Full variable domain (missing parts from reference TRBV18 and TRBJ2-1): NAGVMQNPRHLVRRRGQEARLRCSPMKGHSHVYWYRQLPEEGLKFMVYLQKENIIDESGMPKERFSAEFPKEGPSILRIQQVVRGDSAAYFCASSRGAYNEQFFGPGTRLTVL.

V usage is TRBV9 and J usage is TRBJ1-3; TRBD1 matches at 7 bases. The CDR3 runs 14 residues. The germline V gene has CDR1 SGDLS and CDR2 YYNGEE. V lost 3 bases and J lost 7; bases outside the gene matches: 7. The CDR3 DNA is TGTGCCAGCAGCGGCCGACAGGGTAGGAACACCATATATTTT. Its protein product is CASSGRQGRNTIYF. The full variable domain, in which reference TRBV9 and TRBJ1-3 provide the parts outside the CDR3, is DSGVTQTPKHLITATGQRVTLRCSPRSGDLSVYWYQQSLDQGLQFLIQYYNGEERAKGNILERFSAQQFPDLHSELNLSSLELGDSALYFCASSGRQGRNTIYFGEGSWLTVV.

The chain links TRBV4-1 to TRBJ2-7; the match to TRBD2 covers 7 bases. The CDR3 has 16 residues. V was clipped by 8 bases and J by 1 base; unmatched bases: 14. Germline assignment: CDR1 MGHRA and CDR2 YSYEKL. DNA for the CDR3: TGCGCCAGCTCGGGGGGTTGGTTTAGTGGATCCTACGAGCAGTACTTC. As protein: CASSGGWFSGSYEQYF.

The chain joins TRBV9 to TRBJ2-1, with 14 nucleotides matching TRBD2. The CDR3 has 16 amino acids. The germline CDR1 and CDR2 sequences are SGDLS and YYNGEE. The ends lost 4 bases at V and 8 bases at J; junction bases unmatched: 8. The CDR3 DNA reads as TGTGCCAGCAGCCCTAGACTAGCGGGGGGGCACTATGAGCAGTTCTTC. Its translation: CASSPRLAGGHYEQFF. Full variable domain (outside the CDR3, taken from reference TRBV9 and TRBJ2-1): DSGVTQTPKHLITATGQRVTLRCSPRSGDLSVYWYQQSLDQGLQFLIQYYNGEERAKGNILERFSAQQFPDLHSELNLSSLELGDSALYFCASSPRLAGGHYEQFFGPGTRLTVL.

The rearrangement links TRBV4-2 to TRBJ2-7; D might be TRBD1 (5 bases). CDR1 LGHNA and CDR2 YNFKEQ come from the germline V gene. This CDR3 region has 14 residues. V lost 4 bases and J 6 bases, leaving 16 bases between the germline ends. The CDR3 loop is CASSPLDISSEQYF. The CDR3 bases are TGTGCCAGCAGCCCACTGGACATCAGCTCCGAGCAGTACTTC.

Only a few counts were recorded for this clone. The chain joins TRBV7-9 to TRBJ2-1; the D gene is possibly TRBD1 (6 bases). CDR3 size: 13 residues. CDR1 is SEHNR, CDR2 FQNEAQ, per germline (reference sequence). Between the trimmed V and J ends, which lost 3 bases and 7 bases, there was a span of 10 bases. The CDR3 sequence: CASSLTRGNEQFF. CDR3 in DNA: TGTGCCAGCAGCTTGACCAGGGGAAATGAGCAGTTCTTC.

This chain links TRBV4-1 with TRBJ2-5, with a weak D call TRBD1 (5 bases). The ends were cut back, 4 bases at V and 5 bases at J, with 11 bases in the middle. This CDR3 has 13 residues. The germline CDR1 and CDR2 sequences are MGHRA and YSYEKL. The CDR3 here is CASSPLAGETQYF. CDR3 DNA sequence: TGCGCCAGCAGCCCCTTGGCAGGGGAGACCCAGTACTTC.

The rearrangement uses TRBV9 and TRBJ2-3, with 9 bases identical to TRBD1. The CDR3 contains 17 residues. The V and J ends lost 2 bases and 0 bases, in that order; junction bases with no gene match: 7. Germline CDR1 and CDR2: SGDLS and YYNGEE. The CDR3 region has the DNA TGTGCCAGCAGCGTTGGTTGGGGGACAGGGAGCACAGATACGCAGTATTTT. It yields the protein CASSVGWGTGSTDTQYF.